The rows below give T cell receptor beta chains drawn from one sample of a study of beta chain features in type 1 diabetes. Repertoires were generated with immunoSEQ multiplex PCR, while TCRdb's copy carries only in-frame clones and drops some. The sample includes about 700,000 clones, around an eighth of them seen just once. The sample was naive CD4+ T cells from blood. These receptors were taken from a man between 18 and 35 years old with type 1 diabetes. CDR3s include the opening cysteine and the closing phenylalanine or tryptophan. Clone size is not always given. Where it is, it says once, few, many or a class for expanded clones.

V gene,clone size,CDR3 length,CDR3 protein
TRBV2,few,14,CASRRQGAVETQYF
TRBV6-5,few,12,CASSTTGNTIYF
TRBV19,.,15,CASSSVGQGNQPQHF
TRBV28,few,16,CASSSLLAGETGELFF
TRBV6-5,.,14,CASRGQLITDTQYF
TRBV5-4,few,12,CASSLINTEAFF
TRBV5-1,few,14,CASGPGQGVHEQFF
TRBV2,.,15,CASSGPGLAADTQYF
TRBV5-1,few,13,CASSPDSADTQYF
TRBV6-5,.,14,CASSATGAGEKLFF
TRBV9,few,15,CASSVRGAGEETQYF
TRBV5-4,few,12,CASSMTGIGYTF
TRBV7-9,few,11,CASTKAASHLF
TRBV2,few,14,CASSGQGADYGYTF
TRBV19,.,14,CASKAATNTGELFF
TRBV7-2,.,15,CASSLSSGNNQPQHF
TRBV29-1,.,13,CAARDQLNYGYTF
TRBV30,few,17,CAWSVRGGWYSNQPQHF
TRBV29-1,.,15,CSVDLDRKNTDTQYF
TRBV6-5,.,14,CASSYSIFNYGYTF
TRBV25-1,few,15,CASSMTGGATDTQYF
TRBV15,.,22,CATSRDPNSLVTGKGGANVLTF
TRBV15,few,12,CATSREDSLAFF
TRBV5-1,few,15,CASSLVAGAQETQYF
TRBV10-3,few,12,CAISRGEDGYTF
TRBV7-9,.,14,CASSFTQGSTEAFF
TRBV10-3,few,16,CAISEKGALSTGELFF
TRBV19,.,15,CASKGQSSGANVLTF
TRBV28,.,14,CASSPVEPIYGYTF
TRBV6-5,.,16,CASSYSGDTWGYGYTF
TRBV11-2,.,14,CASSSNSLNNEQFF
TRBV30,few,14,CAWRLRTGFTEAFF
TRBV6-5,few,14,CASSYWQGAYEQYF
TRBV11-2,few,15,CASSFEGGRTDTQYF
TRBV5-1,.,13,CASSLGENYGYTF
TRBV15,.,15,CATSRAGTKGNTQYF
TRBV29-1,few,20,CSVLAPPGLAGGPSYNEQFF
TRBV5-4,.,15,CASSSGGGTATEAFF
TRBV5-6,.,15,CASSPGDGVREPQHF
TRBV4-2,.,17,CASSQDIGAGTYNEQFF
TRBV27,few,14,CASSQGQGLTEQYF
TRBV10-1,.,12,CASSEWDRGAFF
TRBV6-1,.,14,CASRLASSTDTQYF
TRBV18,.,14,CASSPALGHETQYF
TRBV4-1,few,13,CASSQADPYGYTF
TRBV30,.,15,CAWTRTGPMNTEAFF
TRBV5-1,.,13,CASSLSGAGELFF
TRBV13,.,14,CASSLGDYYYEQYF
TRBV7-9,few,14,CASRDRVDNSPLHF